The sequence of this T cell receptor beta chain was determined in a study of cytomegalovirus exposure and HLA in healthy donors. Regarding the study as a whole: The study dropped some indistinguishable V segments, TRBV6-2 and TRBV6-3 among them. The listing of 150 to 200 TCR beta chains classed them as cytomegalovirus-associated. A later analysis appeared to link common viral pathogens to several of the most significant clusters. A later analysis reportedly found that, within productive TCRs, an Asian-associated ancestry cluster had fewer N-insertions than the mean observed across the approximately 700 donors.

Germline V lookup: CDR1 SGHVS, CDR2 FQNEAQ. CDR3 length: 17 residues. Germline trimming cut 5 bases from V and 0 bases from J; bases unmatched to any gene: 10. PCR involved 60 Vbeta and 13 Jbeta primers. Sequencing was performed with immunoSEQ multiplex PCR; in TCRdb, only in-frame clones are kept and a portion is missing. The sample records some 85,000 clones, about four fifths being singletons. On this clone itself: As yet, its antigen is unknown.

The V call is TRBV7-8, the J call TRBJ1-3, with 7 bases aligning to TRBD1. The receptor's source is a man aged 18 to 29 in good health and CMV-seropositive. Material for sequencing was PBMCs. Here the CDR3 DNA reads TGTGCCAGCAGCCCAATGGAGGGACAGCGCTCTGGAAACACCATATATTTT. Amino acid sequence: CASSPMEGQRSGNTIYF.